The source of this TCR beta chain is a study of T cell responses to AZD1222 COVID-19 vaccine. The CDR3 covers 13 residues. Germline-derived CDR1 and CDR2 are MNHEY and SMNVEV (reference sequence). V was shortened by 6 bases and J by 3 bases, with 11 bases between the two germline ends. Libraries were prepared by immunoSEQ multiplex PCR; TCRdb keeps only in-frame clonotypes and omits some of them. The table shows about 68,000 clones, with 88% occurring only once. The sample in question was peripheral blood, obtained on day 0 of AZD1222 vaccination. This clonotype was obtained from an adult in good health. The chain couples TRBV27 to TRBJ1-1, with a possible D match to TRBD1 (6 bases). CDR3 region: CASSRGRYTEAFF. The CDR3 coding sequence is TGTGCCAGCAGCAGGGGCCGGTACACTGAAGCTTTCTTT.